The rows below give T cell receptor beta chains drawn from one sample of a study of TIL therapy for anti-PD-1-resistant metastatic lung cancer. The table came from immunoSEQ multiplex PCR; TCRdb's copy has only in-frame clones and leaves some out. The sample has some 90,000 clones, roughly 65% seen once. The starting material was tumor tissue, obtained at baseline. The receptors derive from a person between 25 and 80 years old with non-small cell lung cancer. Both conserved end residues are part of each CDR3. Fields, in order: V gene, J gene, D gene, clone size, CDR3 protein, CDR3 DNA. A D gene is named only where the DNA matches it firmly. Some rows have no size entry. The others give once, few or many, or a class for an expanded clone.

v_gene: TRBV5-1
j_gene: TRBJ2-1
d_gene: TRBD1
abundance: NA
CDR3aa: CASSRTGQGSHEQFF
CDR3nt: TGCGCCAGCAGCCGAACGGGACAGGGATCACATGAGCAGTTCTTC

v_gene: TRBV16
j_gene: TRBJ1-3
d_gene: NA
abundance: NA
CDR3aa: CASSQTTVSGNTIYF
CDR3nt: TGTGCCAGCAGCCAAACGACAGTCTCTGGAAACACCATATATTTT

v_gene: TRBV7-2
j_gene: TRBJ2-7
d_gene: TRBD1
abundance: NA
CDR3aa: CASVLNTGVYEQYF
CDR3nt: TGTGCCAGCGTACTTAATACAGGGGTTTACGAGCAGTACTTC

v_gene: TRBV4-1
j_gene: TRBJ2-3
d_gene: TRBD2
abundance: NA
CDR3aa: CASSQTGLPTDTQYF
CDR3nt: TGCGCCAGCAGCCAAACGGGACTACCAACAGATACGCAGTATTTT

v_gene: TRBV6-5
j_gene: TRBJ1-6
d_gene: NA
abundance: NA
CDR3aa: CASSYGANNSPLHF
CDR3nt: TGTGCCAGCAGTTACGGAGCCAATAATTCACCCCTCCACTTT

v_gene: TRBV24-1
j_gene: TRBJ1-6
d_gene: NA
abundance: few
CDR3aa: CATNHPGPWWNSPLHF
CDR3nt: TGTGCCACCAACCACCCGGGACCTTGGTGGAATTCACCCCTCCACTTT

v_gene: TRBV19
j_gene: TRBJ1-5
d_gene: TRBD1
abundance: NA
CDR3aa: CASSIRGGQALPQHF
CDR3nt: TGTGCCAGTAGTATTCGGGGGGGACAGGCCCTGCCCCAGCATTTT

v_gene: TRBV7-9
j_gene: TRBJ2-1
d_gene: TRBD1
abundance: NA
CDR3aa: CASSHRGATGGNEQFF
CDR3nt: TGTGCCAGCAGCCACAGGGGCGCGACCGGTGGCAATGAGCAGTTCTTC

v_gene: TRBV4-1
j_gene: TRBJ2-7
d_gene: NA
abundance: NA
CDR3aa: CASSQSTASYEQYF
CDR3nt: TGCGCCAGCAGCCAGTCGACAGCCTCCTACGAGCAGTACTTC

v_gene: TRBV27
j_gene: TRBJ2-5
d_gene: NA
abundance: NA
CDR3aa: CASSPPGWAETQYF
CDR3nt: TGTGCCAGCAGTCCTCCAGGGTGGGCAGAGACCCAGTACTTC

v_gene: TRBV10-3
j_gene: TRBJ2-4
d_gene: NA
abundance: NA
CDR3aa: CAIGSGNIQYF
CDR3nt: TGTGCCATCGGGTCGGGAAACATTCAGTACTTC

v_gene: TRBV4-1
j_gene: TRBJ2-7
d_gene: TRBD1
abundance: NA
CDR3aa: CASSQVLGQGGLQYF
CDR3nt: TGCGCCAGCAGCCAAGTCCTGGGACAGGGTGGCCTGCAGTACTTC

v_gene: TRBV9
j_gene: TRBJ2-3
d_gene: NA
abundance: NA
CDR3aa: CASSAGEHTDTQYF
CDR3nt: TGTGCCAGCAGCGCAGGGGAACACACAGATACGCAGTATTTT

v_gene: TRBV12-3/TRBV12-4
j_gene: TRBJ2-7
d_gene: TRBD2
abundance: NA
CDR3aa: CASRGGGLEQYF
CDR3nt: TGTGCCAGCAGGGGGGGAGGGCTCGAGCAGTACTTC

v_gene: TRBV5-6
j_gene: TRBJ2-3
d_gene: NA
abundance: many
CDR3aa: CASSGAGWADTQYF
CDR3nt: TGTGCCAGCAGCGGGGCGGGCTGGGCAGATACGCAGTATTTT

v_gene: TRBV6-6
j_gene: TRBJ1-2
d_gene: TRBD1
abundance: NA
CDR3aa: CASTLQGRNGYTF
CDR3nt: TGTGCCAGCACCTTACAGGGGAGGAATGGCTACACCTTC

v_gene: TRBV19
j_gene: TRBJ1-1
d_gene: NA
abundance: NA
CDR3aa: CASNPGRTNTEAFF
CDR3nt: TGTGCCAGTAACCCGGGACGGACGAACACTGAAGCTTTCTTT

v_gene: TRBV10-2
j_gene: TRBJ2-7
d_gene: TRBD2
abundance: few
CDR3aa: CASSSTLAGAYEQYF
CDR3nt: TGCGCCAGCAGCTCCACTTTAGCGGGGGCCTACGAGCAGTACTTC

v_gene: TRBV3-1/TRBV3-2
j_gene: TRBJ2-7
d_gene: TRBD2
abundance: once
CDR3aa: CASSQATTSGSYEQYF
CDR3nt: TGTGCCAGCAGCCAAGCAACGACTAGCGGGAGCTACGAGCAGTACTTC

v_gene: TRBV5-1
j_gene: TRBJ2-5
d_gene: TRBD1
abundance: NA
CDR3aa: CASSLGTGLRETQYF
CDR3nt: TGCGCCAGCAGCTTGGGGACAGGCCTACGAGAGACCCAGTACTTC

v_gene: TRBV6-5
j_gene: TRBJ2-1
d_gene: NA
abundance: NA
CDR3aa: CASSNRDNEQFF
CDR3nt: TGTGCCAGCAGCAACAGGGACAATGAGCAGTTCTTC

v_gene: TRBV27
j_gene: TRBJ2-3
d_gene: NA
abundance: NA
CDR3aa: CASSLELTDTQYF
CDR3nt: TGTGCCAGCAGTTTAGAGCTCACAGATACGCAGTATTTT

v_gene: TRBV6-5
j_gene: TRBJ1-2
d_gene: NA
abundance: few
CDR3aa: CASSYSLERVGYTF
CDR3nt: TGTGCCAGCAGTTACTCTCTGGAACGTGTTGGCTACACCTTC

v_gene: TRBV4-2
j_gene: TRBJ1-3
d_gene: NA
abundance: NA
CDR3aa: CASSQDPGRGNTIYF
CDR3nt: TGTGCCAGCAGCCAAGATCCGGGACGGGGAAACACCATATATTTT

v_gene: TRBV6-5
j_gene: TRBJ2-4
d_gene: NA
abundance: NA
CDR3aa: CASSSRARAKNIQYF
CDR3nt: TGTGCCAGCAGCTCGAGGGCAAGAGCCAAAAACATTCAGTACTTC

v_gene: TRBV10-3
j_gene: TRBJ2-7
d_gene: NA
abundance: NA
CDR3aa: CATRPSRDSMEQYF
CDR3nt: TGTGCCACCCGTCCCAGCCGGGACTCGATGGAGCAGTACTTC

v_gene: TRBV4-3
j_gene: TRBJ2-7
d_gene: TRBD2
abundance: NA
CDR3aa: CASSQGQATGTSGYEQYF
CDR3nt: TGCGCCAGCAGCCAGGGACAGGCCACCGGGACTAGCGGCTACGAGCAGTACTTC

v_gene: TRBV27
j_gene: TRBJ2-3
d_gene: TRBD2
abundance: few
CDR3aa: CASSWRLAGADTQYF
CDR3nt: TGTGCCAGCAGTTGGCGACTAGCGGGAGCAGATACGCAGTATTTT

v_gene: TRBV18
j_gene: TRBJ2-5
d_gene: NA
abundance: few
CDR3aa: CASSPDSLKTQYF
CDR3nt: TGTGCCAGCTCCCCGGACAGTCTAAAGACCCAGTACTTC

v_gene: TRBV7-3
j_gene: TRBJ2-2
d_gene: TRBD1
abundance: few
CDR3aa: CASSFGTGTGELFF
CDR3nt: TGTGCCAGCAGCTTTGGGACAGGGACCGGGGAGCTGTTTTTT